This T cell receptor (beta chain) was captured in a study of cytomegalovirus exposure and HLA in healthy donors. Study context: The 110 or so validation repertoires, a later analysis reported, used the same platform as the roughly 610 first-cohort repertoires. General study points: In vitro confirmation showed three CMV-associated chains to be CMV antigen specific. Generally TCR sequences proved uncommon, though certain public TCRs appeared in numerous donors. Altogether, about 160 TCR beta chains were recorded as cytomegalovirus-associated.

Notes on this clone: The antigen remains unidentified.

The V end lost 5 bases, the J end lost 2 bases, and 12 bases lay between the germline ends. The CDR3 spans 15 residues. Germline loops: CDR1 SGHVS, CDR2 FQNEAQ. Measured with immunoSEQ multiplex PCR; TCRdb has only the in-frame clones, and not every one. The table has about 130,000 clones, about nine tenths seen once; the top ten hold 5.5% to 7%. This clonotype was sampled from a woman under 40 in good health and CMV-seropositive. The sequenced sample was PBMCs. This chain joins TRBV7-8 and TRBJ2-2, with D perhaps matching TRBD1 (6 bases). CDR3 nucleotides: TGTGCCAGCAGCCCATGGACAGAAAACACCGGGGAGCTGTTTTTT. Translating it yields CASSPWTENTGELFF. Looking up the rest from reference TRBV7-8 and TRBJ2-2 gives the full variable domain: GAGVSQSPRYKVAKRGQDVALRCDPISGHVSLFWYQQALGQGPEFLTYFQNEAQLDKSGLPSDRFFAERPEGSVSTLKIQRTQQEDSAVYLCASSPWTENTGELFFGEGSRLTVL.